The 8 T cell receptor beta chains below come from one sample, sequenced in a study of regulatory T cells in long-lasting Graves disease. As to time point: persistent/refractory GD, antithyroid drugs over 5 years with positive TRAb. PBMC-extracted RNA yielded the TCR library. Assembly of TCR beta libraries relied on iRepertoire HTBI primers together with Arm-PCR of CDR3 regions. MiXCR, run by TCRdb on the multiplex PCR reads, gives a single entry per CDR3 protein. The repertoire has approximately 350,000 distinct CDR3 sequences, roughly 23% of them found once; the top ten carry approximately 30%. This specimen was peripheral blood mononuclear cells (PBMCs), taken when the disease was refractory, from a patient treated with antithyroid drugs. These receptors originate from a woman between 40 and 50 years old with Graves disease.

This clonotype showed up many times. The chain employs TRBV28 and TRBJ1-5; TRBD1 agrees at 9 bases. Germline values: CDR1 MDHEN, CDR2 SYDVKM. Trimming cost V 7 bases and J 4 bases; bases outside gene matches: 2. This CDR3 region has 13 residues. CDR3 region: CASNGQGNQPQHF. CDR3 DNA: TGTGCCAGCAATGGACAGGGGAATCAGCCCCAGCATTTT.

This clonotype has only a few counts. The V call is TRBV5-1, the J call TRBJ2-7, with 8 bases aligning to TRBD2. The germline V gene has CDR1 SGHRS and CDR2 YFSETQ. The CDR3 consists of 14 residues. V lost 2 bases, J lost 3 bases, and 4 bases stayed unmatched. CDR3 protein: CASSLTTSGYEQYF. CDR3 DNA: TGCGCCAGCAGCTTAACTACTAGCGGCTACGAGCAGTACTTC.

This clonotype has a handful of counts. One end of the junction varies from germline; a read error may be responsible. The V gene is TRBV4-1, the J gene TRBJ1-4, with D possibly TRBD1 on 6 matching bases. The V gene's germline CDR1 is MGHRA and CDR2 YSYEKL. This CDR3 has 14 amino acids. CDR3 DNA: TGCGCCAGCAGACAAGGGGGTCGAAATGAAAAACTGTTTTTT. Protein: CASRQGGRNEKLFF.

The CDR3 protein is CASSLVTSGTGELFF. The CDR3 DNA is TGCGCCAGCAGCTTGGTGACTAGCGGCACCGGGGAGCTGTTTTTT. The chain employs TRBV5-1 and TRBJ2-2, with 9 bases lining up with TRBD2. After removal of 0 bases from V and 4 bases from J, the junction contained 1 base not matched to a gene. The CDR3 totals 15 residues. Per germline, CDR1 SGHRS and CDR2 YFSETQ.

To note about this clonotype: A much more abundant neighbour one base away suggests this may be a read error. The chain recombines TRBV3-1 with TRBJ1-1, with D uncertain. The CDR3 spans 14 residues. Germline CDR1 reads LGHDT; CDR2 reads YNNKEL (reference sequence). Trimming removed 0 bases from V and 4 bases from J, with 9 bases in between. CDR3: CASSQDGRITEAFF. CDR3 coding DNA: TGTGCCAGCAGCCAAGATGGCCGGATCACTGAAGCTTTCTTT.

The CDR3 protein is CASSGARDRVIGELFF. The CDR3 nucleotides read TGTGCCAGCAGCGGGGCCCGGGACAGGGTTATCGGGGAGCTGTTTTTT. The gene calls are TRBV9 and TRBJ2-2; 9 nucleotides match TRBD1. Germline values: CDR1 SGDLS, CDR2 YYNGEE. The CDR3 is 16 residues long. The V segment lost 3 bases and the J segment 7 bases; nucleotides outside the gene matches: 10. Using reference TRBV9 and TRBJ2-2 for the parts outside the CDR3, the full variable domain is DSGVTQTPKHLITATGQRVTLRCSPRSGDLSVYWYQQSLDQGLQFLIQYYNGEERAKGNILERFSAQQFPDLHSELNLSSLELGDSALYFCASSGARDRVIGELFFGEGSRLTVL.

V usage is TRBV29-1 and J usage is TRBJ2-1; TRBD2 matches at 12 bases. The junction had 6 bases not matched to a gene; V was cut back by 6 bases and J by 0 bases. CDR1 is SQVTM and CDR2 is ANQGSEA in the germline V gene. The CDR3 contains 16 residues. The CDR3 coding sequence is TGCAGCGTGGGTTCTAGCGGGAGGGCCTCCTACAATGAGCAGTTCTTC. Translating it yields CSVGSSGRASYNEQFF.

The chain uses TRBV28 and TRBJ1-2; tentative D call: TRBD1 (6 bases). Germline lookup yields CDR1 MDHEN and CDR2 SYDVKM. The germline V and J ends were trimmed by 3 bases and 5 bases, with 10 bases remaining between them. The CDR3 contains 13 residues. This CDR3 is CASSFRGPYGYTF. CDR3 sequence (DNA): TGTGCCAGCAGTTTCAGGGGTCCTTATGGCTACACCTTC.